This T cell receptor beta chain derives from a study of cytomegalovirus exposure and HLA in healthy donors. As to this clone: What it binds is unknown.

Germline CDR1 and CDR2: ENHRY and SYGVKD. The CDR3 covers 13 residues. V shed 3 bases, J shed 10 bases, and the junction held 3 bases outside the gene matches. Study-level points and caveats: Among immune exposure information, only CMV serostatus was available. In vitro work confirmed that three CMV-associated chains recognize CMV antigens.

With 60 Vbeta and 13 Jbeta primers, the PCR was carried out. Clones were sequenced by immunoSEQ multiplex PCR, and TCRdb holds only the in-frame ones, with some missing. The sample includes some 160,000 clones, around three quarters of them seen just once. The V gene is TRBV10-3, the J gene TRBJ1-6; 7 bases are a match to TRBD1. The receptor comes from a middle-aged woman in good health and CMV-seronegative. The sample taken for sequencing was PBMCs. CDR3 DNA sequence: TGTGCCATCAGTGATTCAGGGGGATCACCCCTCCACTTT. Amino acid sequence: CAISDSGGSPLHF.